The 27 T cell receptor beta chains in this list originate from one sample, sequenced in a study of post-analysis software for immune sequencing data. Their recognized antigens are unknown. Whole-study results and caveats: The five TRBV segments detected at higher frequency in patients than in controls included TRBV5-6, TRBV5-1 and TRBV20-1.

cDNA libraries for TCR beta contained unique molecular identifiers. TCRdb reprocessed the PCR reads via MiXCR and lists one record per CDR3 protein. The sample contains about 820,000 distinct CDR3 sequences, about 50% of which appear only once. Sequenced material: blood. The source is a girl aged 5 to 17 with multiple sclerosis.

CDR3 residues: CASSSPPGGLDTQYF. The CDR3 bases are TGTGCCAGCAGCTCCCCGCCAGGGGGCTTAGATACGCAGTATTTT. V usage is TRBV7-2 and J usage is TRBJ2-3; 8 bases align to TRBD1. The germline V gene encodes CDR1 SGHTA and CDR2 FQGNSA. This CDR3 comprises 15 residues. The V segment lost 4 bases and the J segment 5 bases; nucleotides outside the gene matches: 8.

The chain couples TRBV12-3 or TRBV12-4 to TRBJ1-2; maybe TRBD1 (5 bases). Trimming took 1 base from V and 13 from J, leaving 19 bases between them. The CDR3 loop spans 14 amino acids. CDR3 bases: TGTGCCAGCAGTTTAGGGCAGGGTGTCTTGGAAATCACCTTC. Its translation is CASSLGQGVLEITF.

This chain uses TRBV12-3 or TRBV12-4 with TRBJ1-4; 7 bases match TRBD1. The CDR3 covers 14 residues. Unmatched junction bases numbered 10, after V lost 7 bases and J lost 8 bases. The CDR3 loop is CASTPQGRPEKLFF. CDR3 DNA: TGTGCCAGCACCCCACAGGGGCGGCCGGAAAAACTGTTTTTT.

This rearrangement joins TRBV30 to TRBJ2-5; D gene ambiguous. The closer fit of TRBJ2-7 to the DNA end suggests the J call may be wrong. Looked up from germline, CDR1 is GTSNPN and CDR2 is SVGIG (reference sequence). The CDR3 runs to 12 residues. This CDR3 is CAWSPRDYEQYF. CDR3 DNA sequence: TGTGCCTGGAGTCCAAGAGACTACGAGCAGTACTTC.

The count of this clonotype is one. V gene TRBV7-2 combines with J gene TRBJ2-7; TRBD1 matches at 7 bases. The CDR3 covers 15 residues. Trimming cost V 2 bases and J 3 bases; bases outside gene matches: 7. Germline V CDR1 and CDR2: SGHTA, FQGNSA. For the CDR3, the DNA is TGTGCCAGCAGCTTAAGACAGGGTGTTTTCTACGAGCAGTACTTC. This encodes CASSLRQGVFYEQYF.

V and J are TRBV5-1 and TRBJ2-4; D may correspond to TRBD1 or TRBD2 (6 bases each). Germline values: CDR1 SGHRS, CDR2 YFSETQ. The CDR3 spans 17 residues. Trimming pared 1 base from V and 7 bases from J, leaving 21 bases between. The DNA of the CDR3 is TGCGCCAGCAGCTTGCTGTCAGTGAGTCAGGGGAGGAACATTCAGTACTTC. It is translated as CASSLLSVSQGRNIQYF.

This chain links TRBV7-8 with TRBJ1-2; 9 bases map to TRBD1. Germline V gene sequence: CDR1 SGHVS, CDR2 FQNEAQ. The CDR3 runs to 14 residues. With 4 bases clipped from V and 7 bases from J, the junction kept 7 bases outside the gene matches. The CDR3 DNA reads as TGTGCCAGCAGCTACGCCGGGACAGGGAGTGGCTACACCTTC. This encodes CASSYAGTGSGYTF.

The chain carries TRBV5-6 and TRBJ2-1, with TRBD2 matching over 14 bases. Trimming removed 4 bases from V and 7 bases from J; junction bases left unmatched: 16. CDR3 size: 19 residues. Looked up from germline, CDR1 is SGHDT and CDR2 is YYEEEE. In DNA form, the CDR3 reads TGTGCCAGCAGCCTTGGGTCCTTCCCTGGACTAGCGGGAGGTAATGAGCAGTTCTTC. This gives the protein CASSLGSFPGLAGGNEQFF.

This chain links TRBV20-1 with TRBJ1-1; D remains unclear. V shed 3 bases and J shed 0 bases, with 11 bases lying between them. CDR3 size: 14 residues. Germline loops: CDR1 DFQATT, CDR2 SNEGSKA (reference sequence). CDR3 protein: CSASKAGLNTEAFF. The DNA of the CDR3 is TGCAGTGCTAGCAAGGCGGGGTTGAACACTGAAGCTTTCTTT.

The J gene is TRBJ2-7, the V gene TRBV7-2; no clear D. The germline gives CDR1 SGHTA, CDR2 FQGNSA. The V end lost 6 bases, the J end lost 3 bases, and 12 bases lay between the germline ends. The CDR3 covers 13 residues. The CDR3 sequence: CASRSLDIYEQYF. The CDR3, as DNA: TGTGCCAGCAGGTCGCTTGACATCTACGAGCAGTACTTC.

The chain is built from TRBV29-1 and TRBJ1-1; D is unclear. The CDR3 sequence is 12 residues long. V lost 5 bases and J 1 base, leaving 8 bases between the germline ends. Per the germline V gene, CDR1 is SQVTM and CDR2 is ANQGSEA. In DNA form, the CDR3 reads TGCAGCGTTTACAGACGGAACACTGAAGCTTTCTTT. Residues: CSVYRRNTEAFF.

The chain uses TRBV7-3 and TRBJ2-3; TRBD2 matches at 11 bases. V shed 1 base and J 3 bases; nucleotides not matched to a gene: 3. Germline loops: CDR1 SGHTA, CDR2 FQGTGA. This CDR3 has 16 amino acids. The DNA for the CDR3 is TGTGCCAGCAGCTTAATAGCTAGCGGGGGGACAGATACGCAGTATTTT. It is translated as CASSLIASGGTDTQYF. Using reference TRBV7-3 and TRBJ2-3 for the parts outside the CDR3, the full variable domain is GAGVSQTPSNKVTEKGKYVELRCDPISGHTALYWYRQSLGQGPEFLIYFQGTGAADDSGLPNDRFFAVRPEGSVSTLKIQRTERGDSAVYLCASSLIASGGTDTQYFGPGTRLTVL.

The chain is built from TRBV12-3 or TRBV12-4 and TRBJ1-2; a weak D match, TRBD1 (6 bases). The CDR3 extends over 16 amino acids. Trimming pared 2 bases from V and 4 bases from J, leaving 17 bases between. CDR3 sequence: CASSLRRRQTGYGYTF. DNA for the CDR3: TGTGCCAGCAGTTTACGCCGAAGACAGACAGGCTATGGCTACACCTTC.

CDR3 loop: CASSFGLAETYEQYF. The CDR3, as DNA: TGTGCCAGCAGTTTTGGGCTAGCGGAGACCTACGAGCAGTACTTC. The chain joins TRBV6-5 to TRBJ2-7; 7 bases agree with TRBD2. CDR1 is MNHEY and CDR2 is SVGAGI in the germline V gene. This CDR3 has 15 amino acids. Trimming took 4 bases from V and 2 from J; bases not matched to a gene: 8.

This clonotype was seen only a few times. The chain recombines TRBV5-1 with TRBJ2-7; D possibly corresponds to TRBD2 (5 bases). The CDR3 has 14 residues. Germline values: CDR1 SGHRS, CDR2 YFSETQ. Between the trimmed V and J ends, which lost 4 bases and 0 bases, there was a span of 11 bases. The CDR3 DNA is TGCGCCAGCAGCCAGAGCGGTAGCTCCTACGAGCAGTACTTC. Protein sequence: CASSQSGSSYEQYF.

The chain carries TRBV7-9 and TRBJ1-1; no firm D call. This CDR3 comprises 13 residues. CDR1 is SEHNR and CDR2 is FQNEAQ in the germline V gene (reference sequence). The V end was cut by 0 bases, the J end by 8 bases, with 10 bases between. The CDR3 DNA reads TGTGCCAGCAGCTTAGCGCCCGTCACCGAAGCTTTCTTT. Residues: CASSLAPVTEAFF.

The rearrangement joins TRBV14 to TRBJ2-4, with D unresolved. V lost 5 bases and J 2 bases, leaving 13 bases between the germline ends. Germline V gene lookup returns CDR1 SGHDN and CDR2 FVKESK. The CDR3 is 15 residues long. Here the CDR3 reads CASSSSVGTKNIQYF. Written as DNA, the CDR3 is TGTGCCAGCAGCTCCAGTGTGGGGACCAAAAACATTCAGTACTTC.

This chain's CDR3 is CASGLIWGDRSRGHSNQPQHF. The DNA of the CDR3 is TGTGCTAGTGGTTTGATCTGGGGGGACAGGTCTAGGGGTCATAGCAATCAGCCCCAGCATTTT. This rearrangement joins TRBV12-5 to TRBJ1-5; TRBD1 matches at 8 bases. The V segment lost 2 bases and the J segment 0 bases; nucleotides outside the gene matches: 18. CDR3 length: 21 amino acids. Germline V gene data show CDR1 as LGHNT and CDR2 as FRNRAP.

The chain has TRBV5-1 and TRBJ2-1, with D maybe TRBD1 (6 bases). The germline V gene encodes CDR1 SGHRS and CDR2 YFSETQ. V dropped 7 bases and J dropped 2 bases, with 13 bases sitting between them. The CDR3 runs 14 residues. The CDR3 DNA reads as TGCGCCAGCTACGAGGCAGGGGCCTACAATGAGCAGTTCTTC. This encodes CASYEAGAYNEQFF. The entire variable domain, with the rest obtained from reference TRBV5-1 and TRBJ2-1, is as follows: KAGVTQTPRYLIKTRGQQVTLSCSPISGHRSVSWYQQTPGQGLQFLFEYFSETQRNKGNFPGRFSGRQFSNSRSEMNVSTLELGDSALYLCASYEAGAYNEQFFGPGTRLTVL.

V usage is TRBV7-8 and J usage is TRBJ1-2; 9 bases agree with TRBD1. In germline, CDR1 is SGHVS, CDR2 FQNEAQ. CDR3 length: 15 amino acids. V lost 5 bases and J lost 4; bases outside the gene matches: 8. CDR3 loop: CASSPKGQGSYGYTF. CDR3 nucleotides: TGTGCCAGCAGCCCAAAGGGACAGGGATCCTATGGCTACACCTTC.

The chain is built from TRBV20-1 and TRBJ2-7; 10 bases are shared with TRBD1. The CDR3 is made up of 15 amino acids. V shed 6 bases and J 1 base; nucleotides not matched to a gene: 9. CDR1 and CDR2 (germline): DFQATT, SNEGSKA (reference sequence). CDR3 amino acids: CSARQTGGYSYEQYF. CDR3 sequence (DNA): TGCAGTGCCCGCCAGACAGGGGGCTATTCCTACGAGCAGTACTTC.

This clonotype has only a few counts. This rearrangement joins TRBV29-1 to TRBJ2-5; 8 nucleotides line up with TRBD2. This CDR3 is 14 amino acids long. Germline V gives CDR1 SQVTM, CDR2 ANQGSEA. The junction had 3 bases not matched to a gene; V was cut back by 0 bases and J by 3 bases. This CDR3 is CSVEDRAGEETQYF. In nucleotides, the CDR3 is TGCAGCGTTGAAGATCGAGCGGGGGAAGAGACCCAGTACTTC.

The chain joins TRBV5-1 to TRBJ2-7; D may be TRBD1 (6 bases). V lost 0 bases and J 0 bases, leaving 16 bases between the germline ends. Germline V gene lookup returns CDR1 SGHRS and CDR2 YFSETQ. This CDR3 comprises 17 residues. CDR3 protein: CASSLGLAGDFSYEQYF. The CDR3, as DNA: TGCGCCAGCAGCTTGGGTTTGGCAGGGGATTTCTCCTACGAGCAGTACTTC.

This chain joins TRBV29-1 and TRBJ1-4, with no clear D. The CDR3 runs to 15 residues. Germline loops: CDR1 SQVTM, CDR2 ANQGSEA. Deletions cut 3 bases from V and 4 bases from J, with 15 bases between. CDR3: CSVETDKLDNEKLFF. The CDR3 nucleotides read TGCAGCGTTGAGACTGATAAGCTAGATAATGAAAAACTGTTTTTT.

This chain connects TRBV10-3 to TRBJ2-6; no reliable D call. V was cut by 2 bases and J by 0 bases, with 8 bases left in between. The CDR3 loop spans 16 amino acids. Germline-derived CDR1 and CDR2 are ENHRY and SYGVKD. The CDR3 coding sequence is TGTGCCATCAGTGAGCCCACGAGCTCTGGGGCCAACGTCCTGACTTTC. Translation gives CAISEPTSSGANVLTF.

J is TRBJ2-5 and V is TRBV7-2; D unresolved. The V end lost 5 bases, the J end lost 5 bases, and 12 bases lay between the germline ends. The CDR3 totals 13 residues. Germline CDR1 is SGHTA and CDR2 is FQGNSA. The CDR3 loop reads CASSLQVGETQYF. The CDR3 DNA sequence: TGTGCCAGCAGCCTGCAGGTCGGGGAGACCCAGTACTTC.

The CDR3 is CASSLATGGLARSYNEQFF. CDR3 nucleotide sequence: TGCGCCAGCAGCTTGGCCACCGGCGGCCTAGCCCGCTCCTACAATGAGCAGTTCTTC. The chain combines TRBV5-1 with TRBJ2-1; D perhaps matches TRBD2 (5 bases). CDR1 and CDR2 (germline): SGHRS, YFSETQ. V lost 0 bases, J lost 0 bases, and 19 bases lay in between. There are 19 residues in the CDR3.